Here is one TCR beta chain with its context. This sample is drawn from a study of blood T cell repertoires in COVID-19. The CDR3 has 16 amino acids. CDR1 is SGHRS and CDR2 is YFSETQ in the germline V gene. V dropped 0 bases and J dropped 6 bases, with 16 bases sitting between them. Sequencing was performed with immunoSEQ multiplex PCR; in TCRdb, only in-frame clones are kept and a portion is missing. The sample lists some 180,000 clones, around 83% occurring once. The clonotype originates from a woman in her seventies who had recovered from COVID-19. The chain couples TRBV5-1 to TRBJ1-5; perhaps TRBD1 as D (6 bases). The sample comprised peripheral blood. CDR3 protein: CASSLGGGAPGQPQHF. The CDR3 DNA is TGCGCCAGCAGCTTGGGAGGGGGGGCGCCGGGTCAGCCCCAGCATTTT.